This TCR beta chain is drawn from a study of blood T cell repertoires in COVID-19. The V and J ends lost 3 bases and 7 bases respectively, with 15 bases between them. This CDR3 contains 14 residues. Germline-derived CDR1 and CDR2 are LNHDA and SQIVND (reference sequence). This table comes from immunoSEQ multiplex PCR, and its TCRdb copy is limited to in-frame clones, with some not included. The data show over 200,000 clones, around 88% seen once. This receptor was identified in a woman aged 40 to 55 with acute COVID-19. The sequenced sample consisted of PBMCs or T cells enriched from blood (not recorded which). The chain employs TRBV19 and TRBJ1-2, with D maybe TRBD1 (6 bases). The DNA of the CDR3 is TGTGCCAGTAGTATGGACAGCTTGCCCGGTGGCTACACCTTC. Encoded protein: CASSMDSLPGGYTF.